Below, 9 T cell receptor beta chains from the same sample are listed, as sequenced in a study of blood T cell repertoires in COVID-19. The table came from immunoSEQ multiplex PCR; TCRdb's copy has only in-frame clones and leaves some out. The data show some 270,000 clones, about 85% seen once. Sequencing used peripheral blood. Receptor source: a human donor with COVID-19, enrolled during active disease. The donor label of this sample is uncertain.

V usage is TRBV19 and J usage is TRBJ2-7, with D perhaps matching TRBD2 (5 bases). This CDR3 spans 14 amino acids. The V end lost 11 bases, the J end lost 0 bases, and 17 bases lay between the germline ends. Germline V gives CDR1 LNHDA, CDR2 SQIVND (reference sequence). The CDR3 loop is CASKTGVGSYEQYF. As DNA, the CDR3 is TGTGCCTCGAAAACCGGGGTTGGCTCCTACGAGCAGTACTTC.

This clone was detected once. This chain links TRBV19 with TRBJ2-2, with TRBD2 matching over 12 bases. This CDR3 region has 16 residues. Germline assignment: CDR1 LNHDA and CDR2 SQIVND (reference sequence). The V segment lost 9 bases and the J segment 8 bases; nucleotides outside the gene matches: 13. Here the CDR3 DNA reads TGTGCCAGCAGGGCTGTCGGGACTAGCGGGTTTGGGGAGCTGTTTTTT. Encoded protein: CASRAVGTSGFGELFF.

The CDR3 is CSAAQGAEQYF. The CDR3 DNA follows: TGCAGTGCTGCCCAGGGCGCCGAGCAGTACTTC. The chain combines TRBV20-1 with TRBJ2-7; tentatively, D is TRBD1 (5 bases). Per germline, CDR1 DFQATT and CDR2 SNEGSKA (reference sequence). V lost 5 bases and J lost 6, with 11 bases in between. The CDR3 is 11 residues long.

The V and J genes are TRBV3-1 (or the pseudogene TRBV3-2) and TRBJ1-5; a weak D match, TRBD1 (6 bases). Trimming removed 4 bases from V and 1 base from J, with 17 bases in between. CDR1 LGHDT and CDR2 YNNKEL come from the germline V gene (reference sequence). The CDR3 runs to 17 residues. CDR3 DNA: TGTGCCAGCAGCCTTAATAGCGGGGGCGTCAGCAATCAGCCCCAGCATTTT. Protein sequence: CASSLNSGGVSNQPQHF.

The V and J genes are TRBV5-1 and TRBJ2-1, with TRBD2 identical over 12 bases. The CDR3 is made up of 16 amino acids. Germline V gives CDR1 SGHRS, CDR2 YFSETQ. With V trimmed by 7 bases and J by 9 bases, 14 bases remained unmatched. CDR3 DNA: TGCGCCAGCCGAAAGACCCTAGCGGGAGGGCCGGGTGAGCAGTTCTTC. Amino acid sequence: CASRKTLAGGPGEQFF.

The chain combines TRBV2 with TRBJ2-5, with D possibly matching TRBD2 (6 bases). Trimming shortened V by 5 bases and J by 13 bases, and 14 bases separated the two germline ends. CDR3 length: 11 residues. CDR1 SNHLY and CDR2 FYNNEI come from the germline V gene. The CDR3 coding sequence is TGTGCCAGCAGTCTAGCGCAACCGGGGTACTTC. Amino acid sequence: CASSLAQPGYF.

This clone has just a few counts. The J gene is TRBJ1-1, the V gene TRBV10-3; 7 positions match TRBD1. The germline gives CDR1 ENHRY, CDR2 SYGVKD. After removal of 11 bases from V and 1 base from J, the junction contained 4 bases not matched to a gene. The CDR3 is 12 amino acids. The CDR3 sequence is CAAQGGNTEAFF. The CDR3 coding sequence is TGTGCCGCCCAGGGGGGGAACACTGAAGCTTTCTTT.

The chain links TRBV7-9 to TRBJ2-1; 8 bases agree with TRBD2. The CDR3 runs 14 residues. The ends lost 6 bases at V and 4 bases at J; junction bases unmatched: 5. Germline values: CDR1 SEHNR, CDR2 FQNEAQ (reference sequence). CDR3 DNA: TGTGCCAGCAGTCGGACTAGCCTTTACAATGAGCAGTTCTTC. Protein sequence: CASSRTSLYNEQFF.

This chain links TRBV12-5 with TRBJ2-5, with D unresolved. CDR3 length: 15 residues. The V gene's germline CDR1 is LGHNT and CDR2 FRNRAP. V was trimmed by 1 base and J by 4 bases, leaving 13 bases between them. The CDR3 DNA is TGTGCTAGTGGTTTGGCCACTACAACGGCAGAGACCCAGTACTTC. Protein: CASGLATTTAETQYF.